The T cell receptor beta chain described here comes from a study of CD8 T cells in ankylosing spondylitis. Whole-study findings and limits: Earlier literature documents some of the motif variants in reactive arthritis synovial fluid and blood. Matched ankylosing spondylitis synovial fluid reportedly showed significant enrichment of disease-linked clones.

This clonotype has just a few counts. Antigen unknown. TCRdb recomputed calls from the 5' RACE reads with MiXCR, one row per CDR3 protein. The table records 300,000 to 350,000 distinct CDR3 sequences, around 20% of them present only once. The CDR3 sequence is 15 residues long. The V end lost 0 bases, the J end lost 5 bases, and 14 bases lay between the germline ends. Germline CDR1 reads DFQATT; CDR2 reads SNEGSKA (reference sequence). The sample taken for sequencing was blood, either unsorted or a sorted T cell fraction (not recorded which). The rearrangement uses TRBV20-1 and TRBJ1-5; D is unresolved. The source is a female donor with ankylosing spondylitis or in good health (not recorded which). The CDR3 spells CSARDLAWGDQPQHF. CDR3 in DNA: TGCAGTGCTAGAGATTTGGCGTGGGGAGATCAGCCCCAGCATTTT.